Each of the 8 T cell receptor beta chains below was sequenced from the same sample in a study of OX40 agonist ivuxolimab in advanced cancers. Here immunoSEQ multiplex PCR was the method, and the copy in TCRdb shows in-frame clones only, minus some. The sample includes 30,000 or so clones, 70% to 90% of them seen just once. The specimen comprised CD4+ or CD8+ T cells sorted from blood, sampled in a trial of the OX40 agonist ivuxolimab. These receptors were taken from an adult with an advanced solid tumor such as melanoma, head and neck, liver or kidney cancer.

CDR3 in amino acids: CASWKGLTEAFF. Here the CDR3 DNA reads TGTGCCAGTTGGAAGGGGCTCACTGAAGCTTTCTTT. This chain joins TRBV19 and TRBJ1-1; tentatively, D is TRBD1 (5 bases). Germline V gene sequence: CDR1 LNHDA, CDR2 SQIVND (reference sequence). This CDR3 spans 12 amino acids. V lost 8 bases and J lost 4, with 11 bases in between.

The V call is TRBV6-5, the J call TRBJ2-1, with D tentatively TRBD2 (5 bases). This CDR3 is built from 13 residues. With 4 bases removed from V and 4 bases from J, the gap between germline ends came to 8 bases. Germline-derived CDR1 and CDR2 are MNHEY and SVGAGI. The DNA of the CDR3 is TGTGCCAGCAGTTGGCGGGCGTACAATGAGCAGTTCTTC. Its translation is CASSWRAYNEQFF.

This sequence joins TRBV10-3 and TRBJ2-1; no clear D gene. CDR3 size: 13 residues. V shed 3 bases and J shed 4 bases, with 7 bases lying between them. Germline CDR1 reads ENHRY; CDR2 reads SYGVKD. As DNA, the CDR3 is TGTGCCATCAGTGAAAGCAATTACAATGAGCAGTTCTTC. Translation: CAISESNYNEQFF.

The V gene is TRBV13, the J gene TRBJ1-1, with D perhaps TRBD1 (5 bases). Germline-derived CDR1 and CDR2 are PRHDT and FYEKMQ (reference sequence). There are 15 residues in the CDR3. With 5 bases removed from V and 4 bases from J, the gap between germline ends came to 17 bases. This chain's CDR3 is CASSRRGRPGTEAFF. CDR3 DNA: TGTGCCAGCAGCCGACGGGGCAGGCCGGGCACTGAAGCTTTCTTT.

This clone has more than one count but fewer than ten. This chain joins TRBV27 and TRBJ1-2; D is unclear. Germline V gives CDR1 MNHEY, CDR2 SMNVEV (reference sequence). CDR3 length: 14 residues. With 6 bases removed from V and 8 bases from J, the gap between germline ends came to 19 bases. The CDR3 DNA sequence: TGTGCCAGCAGCCCAGTTGCGCGAGCCGGCGGCTACACCTTC. Translation gives CASSPVARAGGYTF.

V gene TRBV11-2 combines with J gene TRBJ2-7; no reliable D call. V gave up 6 bases and J gave up 1 base, with 13 bases separating them. This CDR3 is 14 amino acids long. Per the germline V gene, CDR1 is SGHAT and CDR2 is FQNNGV. CDR3 loop: CASSRVQVSYEQYF. CDR3 in DNA: TGTGCCAGCAGTCGAGTGCAGGTTTCCTACGAGCAGTACTTC.

This clone was counted a single time. This chain connects TRBV27 to TRBJ2-1; the match to TRBD2 covers 8 bases. This CDR3 has 14 residues. Germline CDR1 MNHEY, CDR2 SMNVEV (reference sequence). The ends lost 2 bases at V and 8 bases at J; junction bases unmatched: 5. CDR3 loop: CASSLGLAGDEQFF. The CDR3 DNA reads as TGTGCCAGCAGTTTAGGTCTAGCGGGTGATGAGCAGTTCTTC.

This clone was picked up one time. The J gene is TRBJ2-1, the V gene TRBV27, with D perhaps matching TRBD1 or TRBD2 (5 bases each). V lost 2 bases, J lost 5 bases, and 16 bases lay in between. Germline V lookup: CDR1 MNHEY, CDR2 SMNVEV (reference sequence). This CDR3 is 16 amino acids long. This chain's CDR3 is CASSLIFGGGDNEQFF. As DNA, the CDR3 is TGTGCCAGCAGTTTAATATTCGGTGGGGGTGACAATGAGCAGTTCTTC.